This entry features one T cell receptor (beta chain) sequence. The antigen is not known. The data were obtained in a study of CXCR3-negative and CXCR3-positive naive CD8 T cells. Overall study context: Sequencing gave roughly 130 million TRB reads overall, about 1.5 +/- 0.3 million per library.

The study made its TRB cDNA libraries by 5' RACE, adding UMI labels. TCRdb processed the 5' RACE reads again and assigns one entry to each CDR3 protein, with no DNA. The sample totals roughly 48,000 distinct CDR3 sequences. The CDR3 is made up of 15 amino acids. Germline V gene sequence: CDR1 MGHDK, CDR2 SYGVNS. Study-level points and caveats: The TRBV-TRBJ usage of naive CXCR3-negative and CXCR3-positive cells was similar, but that of memory cells differed. Post-cryopreservation CXCR3 expression was partly diminished, and the bulk of assays employed fresh PBMCs.

The clonotype comes from a human donor in good health. Some clones in this sample may be carry-over from other donors' samples. The sequenced sample consisted of memory CD8+ T cells from blood. The chain uses TRBV25-1 and TRBJ2-3. The CDR3 region is CASSEYMGSEDTQYF.